The 24 T cell receptor beta chains below were found in one sample sequenced in a study of blood T cell repertoires in COVID-19. Profiled with immunoSEQ multiplex PCR; TCRdb holds only in-frame clones, not every one. The sample consists of some 400,000 clones, around 87% of them appearing once. The material sequenced was PBMCs or T cells enriched from blood (not recorded which). The source of these receptors is a man under 40 who had recovered from COVID-19.

The chain is built from TRBV29-1 and TRBJ1-1; TRBD1 agrees at 7 bases. Germline assignment: CDR1 SQVTM and CDR2 ANQGSEA. CDR3 length: 12 amino acids. V trimming: 7 bases; J trimming: 2 bases; junction bases outside the gene matches: 4. The DNA for the CDR3 is TGCAGCGCCGACAGGGCCAACACTGAAGCTTTCTTT. Its protein product is CSADRANTEAFF.

Details on this clone: Within the sample, other DNA sequences also encode this same CDR3. V usage is TRBV7-9 and J usage is TRBJ2-7, with 11 bases matching TRBD1. The CDR3 has 14 residues. The V segment lost 5 bases and the J segment 2 bases; nucleotides outside the gene matches: 2. The germline CDR1 and CDR2 sequences are SEHNR and FQNEAQ (reference sequence). CDR3 sequence: CASSPGQGAYEQYF. Written as DNA, the CDR3 is TGTGCCAGCAGCCCGGGACAGGGGGCCTACGAGCAGTACTTC.

This clone was counted once. DNA for the CDR3: TGTGCCAGCAGCTTAGTGGAGGGGGCCACAGATACGCAGTATTTT. As protein: CASSLVEGATDTQYF. The V call is TRBV7-9, the J call TRBJ2-3, with a tentative D call TRBD1 (7 bases). V gave up 1 base and J gave up 2 bases, with 10 bases separating them. The germline gives CDR1 SEHNR, CDR2 FQNEAQ (reference sequence). The CDR3 is 15 residues long. Together with reference TRBV7-9 and TRBJ2-3, the CDR3 gives the full variable domain: DTGVSQNPRHKITKRGQNVTFRCDPISEHNRLYWYRQTLGQGPEFLTYFQNEAQLEKSRLLSDRFSAERPKGSFSTLEIQRTEQGDSAMYLCASSLVEGATDTQYFGPGTRLTVL.

This clone has just one count. V usage is TRBV18 and J usage is TRBJ1-4; no clear D gene. Trimming removed 3 bases at V and 5 bases at J, with 10 bases between. Per germline, CDR1 KGHSH and CDR2 LQKENI. There are 14 residues in the CDR3. The CDR3 sequence is CASSPRRGNEKLFF. DNA for the CDR3: TGTGCCAGCTCACCGAGGCGAGGGAATGAAAAACTGTTTTTT.

The rearrangement links TRBV19 to TRBJ2-7, with 7 bases matching TRBD1. With V trimmed by 6 bases and J by 3 bases, 8 bases remained unmatched. CDR1 and CDR2 (germline): LNHDA, SQIVND (reference sequence). The CDR3 extends over 14 amino acids. The CDR3 here is CASSPTGIFYEQYF. The CDR3 DNA follows: TGTGCCAGTAGCCCGACAGGGATTTTCTACGAGCAGTACTTC.

The V call is TRBV5-1, the J call TRBJ2-3; tentatively, D is TRBD2 (5 bases). V shed 2 bases and J shed 1 base, with 17 bases lying between them. This CDR3 spans 17 amino acids. Germline V gene data show CDR1 as SGHRS and CDR2 as YFSETQ. The CDR3, as DNA: TGCGCCAGCAGCTTAGGTAGGGCGCGGCGGGGCACAGATACGCAGTATTTT. This sequence encodes CASSLGRARRGTDTQYF.

This clone was observed a single time. V and J are TRBV6-5 and TRBJ2-7, with D perhaps matching TRBD2 (5 bases). Germline CDR1 and CDR2: MNHEY and SVGAGI. CDR3 length: 14 residues. Trimming took 8 bases from V and 0 from J, leaving 14 bases between them. The CDR3 nucleotides are TGTGCCAGCCTCCGGGGTCCGAGCTCCTACGAGCAGTACTTC. This encodes CASLRGPSSYEQYF.

The chain is built from TRBV27 and TRBJ2-3; no firm D call. CDR1 and CDR2 from the germline V gene are MNHEY and SMNVEV (reference sequence). Trimming shortened V by 2 bases and J by 2 bases, and 5 bases separated the two germline ends. The CDR3 is 13 residues long. CDR3: CASSLLPTDTQYF. The DNA for the CDR3 is TGTGCCAGCAGTTTACTCCCCACAGATACGCAGTATTTT.

The chain recombines TRBV14 with TRBJ2-2; tentative D call: TRBD2 (6 bases). This CDR3 comprises 15 residues. The V gene's germline CDR1 is SGHDN and CDR2 FVKESK. Trimming removed 0 bases from V and 7 bases from J, with 12 bases in between. The CDR3 nucleotides are TGTGCCAGCAGCCAAGACGGAGGGGTGAGCGGGGAGCTGTTTTTT. It specifies CASSQDGGVSGELFF.

CDR3 sequence: CARSLVFITYNEQFF. In DNA, the CDR3 is TGTGCCAGAAGCTTGGTTTTCATTACTTACAATGAGCAGTTCTTC. The V call is TRBV5-3, the J call TRBJ2-1, with D unresolved. TRBV5-3 is an open reading frame, and its role is uncertain. The CDR3 has 15 amino acids. Trimming stripped 0 bases from V and 4 bases from J, with 11 bases between.

V is TRBV5-4 and J is TRBJ1-1; no definite D call. CDR3 length: 13 amino acids. CDR1 is SGHNT, CDR2 YYREEE, per germline (reference sequence). V was cut by 2 bases and J by 4 bases, with 9 bases left in between. CDR3 sequence reads: CASSFPEATEAFF. As DNA, the CDR3 is TGTGCCAGCAGCTTCCCAGAGGCCACTGAAGCTTTCTTT. Full variable domain (remainder filled in from reference TRBV5-4 and TRBJ1-1): ETGVTQSPTHLIKTRGQQVTLRCSSQSGHNTVSWYQQALGQGPQFIFQYYREEENGRGNFPPRFSGLQFPNYSSELNVNALELDDSALYLCASSFPEATEAFFGQGTRLTVV.

This chain joins TRBV18 and TRBJ1-2; possible D gene TRBD1, 5 bases. The CDR3 is made up of 13 amino acids. Germline V lookup: CDR1 KGHSH, CDR2 LQKENI. V gave up 3 bases and J gave up 2 bases, with 7 bases separating them. The DNA for the CDR3 is TGTGCCAGCTCACCCAGGGTGAACTATGGCTACACCTTC. Amino acids: CASSPRVNYGYTF.

The sample holds a few counts of this clone. The chain recombines TRBV5-6 with TRBJ2-1; possible D gene TRBD2, 6 bases. With 7 bases removed from V and 0 bases from J, the gap between germline ends came to 11 bases. CDR3 length equals 14 residues. Per the germline V gene, CDR1 is SGHDT and CDR2 is YYEEEE. This CDR3 is CASSGGSSYNEQFF. The CDR3 nucleotides are TGTGCCAGCTCCGGGGGAAGCTCCTACAATGAGCAGTTCTTC.

The J gene is TRBJ2-1, the V gene TRBV19; 7 nucleotides line up with TRBD1. The germline V gene encodes CDR1 LNHDA and CDR2 SQIVND (reference sequence). J gave up 5 bases and V 5 bases, and 15 bases lay outside the gene matches. CDR3 length equals 17 residues. The CDR3 loop reads CASSAPTGSVGHNEQFF. In DNA, the CDR3 is TGTGCCAGTAGTGCCCCGACAGGGAGTGTCGGACACAATGAGCAGTTCTTC.

The chain joins TRBV11-3 to TRBJ2-7, with 8 bases matching TRBD2. Germline CDR1 and CDR2: SGHNT and YENEEA. The CDR3 consists of 16 residues. V shed 0 bases and J 3 bases; nucleotides not matched to a gene: 7. CDR3 region: CASSLDANSGVYEQYF. The CDR3 region has the DNA TGTGCCAGCAGCTTAGATGCTAATAGCGGGGTCTACGAGCAGTACTTC.

CDR3 loop: CASSPGTGSSYEQYF. The DNA for the CDR3 is TGTGCCAGCAGCCCGGGGACTGGAAGCTCCTACGAGCAGTACTTC. The chain recombines TRBV7-9 with TRBJ2-7; tentative D call: TRBD2 (6 bases). V was shortened by 5 bases and J by 0 bases, with 14 bases between the two germline ends. The CDR3 is 15 residues long. Germline-derived CDR1 and CDR2 are SEHNR and FQNEAQ (reference sequence).

The chain is built from TRBV27 and TRBJ2-7; no definite D call. V was clipped by 1 base and J by 0 bases, with 4 bases between them. This CDR3 is 13 amino acids long. Germline CDR1 is MNHEY and CDR2 is SMNVEV (reference sequence). CDR3: CASSLFSSYEQYF. The DNA for the CDR3 is TGTGCCAGCAGTTTATTCAGCTCCTACGAGCAGTACTTC.

This chain uses TRBV11-2 with TRBJ1-1; no clear D. V dropped 4 bases and J dropped 8 bases, with 8 bases sitting between them. The CDR3 spans 11 residues. Germline CDR1 reads SGHAT; CDR2 reads FQNNGV. CDR3: CASSSFGEAFF. CDR3 nucleotide sequence: TGTGCCAGCAGCTCATTCGGGGAAGCTTTCTTT.

The V and J genes are TRBV13 and TRBJ1-1, with TRBD1 as a possible D gene (6 bases). The CDR3 runs 14 residues. CDR1 PRHDT and CDR2 FYEKMQ come from the germline V gene (reference sequence). V was shortened by 4 bases and J by 6 bases, with 15 bases between the two germline ends. The CDR3 spells CASSSRGGPAEAFF. The DNA for the CDR3 is TGTGCCAGCAGCTCCCGGGGGGGGCCCGCTGAAGCTTTCTTT. The full variable domain, completed using reference TRBV13 and TRBJ1-1, is AAGVIQSPRHLIKEKRETATLKCYPIPRHDTVYWYQQGPGQDPQFLISFYEKMQSDKGSIPDRFSAQQFSDYHSELNMSSLELGDSALYFCASSSRGGPAEAFFGQGTRLTVV.

V is TRBV18 and J is TRBJ1-6; D unresolved. The V gene's germline CDR1 is KGHSH and CDR2 LQKENI. The CDR3 has 16 residues. The ends were cut back, 3 bases at V and 9 bases at J, with 18 bases in the middle. CDR3 sequence reads: CASSPVVAGPPSPLHF. CDR3 sequence (DNA): TGTGCCAGCTCACCGGTGGTGGCAGGTCCCCCTTCACCCCTCCACTTT.

The chain carries TRBV12-3 or TRBV12-4 and TRBJ1-1; no firm D call. This CDR3 spans 11 amino acids. V was shortened by 5 bases and J by 6 bases, with 7 bases between the two germline ends. CDR3 coding DNA: TGTGCCAGCAGTCCAGGCGCTGAAGCTTTCTTT. Protein: CASSPGAEAFF.

The V gene is TRBV7-2, the J gene TRBJ1-6; 8 bases fit TRBD1. The germline CDR1 and CDR2 sequences are SGHTA and FQGNSA. The CDR3 contains 15 residues. J lost 7 bases, V lost 5 bases, and 7 bases had no gene match. DNA of the CDR3: TGTGCCAGCAGCCCCGGACAGGGATGGAATTCACCCCTCCACTTT. Its protein is CASSPGQGWNSPLHF. Variable domain in full (rest from reference TRBV7-2 and TRBJ1-6): GAGVSQSPSNKVTEKGKDVELRCDPISGHTALYWYRQSLGQGLEFLIYFQGNSAPDKSGLPSDRFSAERTGGSVSTLTIQRTQQEDSAVYLCASSPGQGWNSPLHFGNGTRLTVT.

The CDR3 here is CASRTGGEPEAFF. CDR3 DNA sequence: TGCGCCAGTCGAACAGGGGGGGAACCTGAAGCTTTCTTT. The rearrangement links TRBV10-2 to TRBJ1-1; 8 bases match TRBD1. Per the germline V gene, CDR1 is WSHSY and CDR2 is SAAADI. With 9 bases clipped from V and 6 bases from J, the junction kept 9 bases outside the gene matches. The CDR3 consists of 13 residues.

This chain uses TRBV29-1 with TRBJ1-4, with 7 bases aligning to TRBD1. The CDR3 is 13 residues long. The V and J ends lost 4 bases and 6 bases, in that order; junction bases with no gene match: 5. Germline V lookup: CDR1 SQVTM, CDR2 ANQGSEA. Written as DNA, the CDR3 is TGCAGCGTTGGGGACAGTACCTATGAAAAACTGTTTTTT. As protein: CSVGDSTYEKLFF. Filled out from reference TRBV29-1 and TRBJ1-4, the complete variable domain reads SAVISQKPSRDICQRGTSLTIQCQVDSQVTMMFWYRQQPGQSLTLIATANQGSEATYESGFVIDKFPISRPNLTFSTLTVSNMSPEDSSIYLCSVGDSTYEKLFFGSGTQLSVL.